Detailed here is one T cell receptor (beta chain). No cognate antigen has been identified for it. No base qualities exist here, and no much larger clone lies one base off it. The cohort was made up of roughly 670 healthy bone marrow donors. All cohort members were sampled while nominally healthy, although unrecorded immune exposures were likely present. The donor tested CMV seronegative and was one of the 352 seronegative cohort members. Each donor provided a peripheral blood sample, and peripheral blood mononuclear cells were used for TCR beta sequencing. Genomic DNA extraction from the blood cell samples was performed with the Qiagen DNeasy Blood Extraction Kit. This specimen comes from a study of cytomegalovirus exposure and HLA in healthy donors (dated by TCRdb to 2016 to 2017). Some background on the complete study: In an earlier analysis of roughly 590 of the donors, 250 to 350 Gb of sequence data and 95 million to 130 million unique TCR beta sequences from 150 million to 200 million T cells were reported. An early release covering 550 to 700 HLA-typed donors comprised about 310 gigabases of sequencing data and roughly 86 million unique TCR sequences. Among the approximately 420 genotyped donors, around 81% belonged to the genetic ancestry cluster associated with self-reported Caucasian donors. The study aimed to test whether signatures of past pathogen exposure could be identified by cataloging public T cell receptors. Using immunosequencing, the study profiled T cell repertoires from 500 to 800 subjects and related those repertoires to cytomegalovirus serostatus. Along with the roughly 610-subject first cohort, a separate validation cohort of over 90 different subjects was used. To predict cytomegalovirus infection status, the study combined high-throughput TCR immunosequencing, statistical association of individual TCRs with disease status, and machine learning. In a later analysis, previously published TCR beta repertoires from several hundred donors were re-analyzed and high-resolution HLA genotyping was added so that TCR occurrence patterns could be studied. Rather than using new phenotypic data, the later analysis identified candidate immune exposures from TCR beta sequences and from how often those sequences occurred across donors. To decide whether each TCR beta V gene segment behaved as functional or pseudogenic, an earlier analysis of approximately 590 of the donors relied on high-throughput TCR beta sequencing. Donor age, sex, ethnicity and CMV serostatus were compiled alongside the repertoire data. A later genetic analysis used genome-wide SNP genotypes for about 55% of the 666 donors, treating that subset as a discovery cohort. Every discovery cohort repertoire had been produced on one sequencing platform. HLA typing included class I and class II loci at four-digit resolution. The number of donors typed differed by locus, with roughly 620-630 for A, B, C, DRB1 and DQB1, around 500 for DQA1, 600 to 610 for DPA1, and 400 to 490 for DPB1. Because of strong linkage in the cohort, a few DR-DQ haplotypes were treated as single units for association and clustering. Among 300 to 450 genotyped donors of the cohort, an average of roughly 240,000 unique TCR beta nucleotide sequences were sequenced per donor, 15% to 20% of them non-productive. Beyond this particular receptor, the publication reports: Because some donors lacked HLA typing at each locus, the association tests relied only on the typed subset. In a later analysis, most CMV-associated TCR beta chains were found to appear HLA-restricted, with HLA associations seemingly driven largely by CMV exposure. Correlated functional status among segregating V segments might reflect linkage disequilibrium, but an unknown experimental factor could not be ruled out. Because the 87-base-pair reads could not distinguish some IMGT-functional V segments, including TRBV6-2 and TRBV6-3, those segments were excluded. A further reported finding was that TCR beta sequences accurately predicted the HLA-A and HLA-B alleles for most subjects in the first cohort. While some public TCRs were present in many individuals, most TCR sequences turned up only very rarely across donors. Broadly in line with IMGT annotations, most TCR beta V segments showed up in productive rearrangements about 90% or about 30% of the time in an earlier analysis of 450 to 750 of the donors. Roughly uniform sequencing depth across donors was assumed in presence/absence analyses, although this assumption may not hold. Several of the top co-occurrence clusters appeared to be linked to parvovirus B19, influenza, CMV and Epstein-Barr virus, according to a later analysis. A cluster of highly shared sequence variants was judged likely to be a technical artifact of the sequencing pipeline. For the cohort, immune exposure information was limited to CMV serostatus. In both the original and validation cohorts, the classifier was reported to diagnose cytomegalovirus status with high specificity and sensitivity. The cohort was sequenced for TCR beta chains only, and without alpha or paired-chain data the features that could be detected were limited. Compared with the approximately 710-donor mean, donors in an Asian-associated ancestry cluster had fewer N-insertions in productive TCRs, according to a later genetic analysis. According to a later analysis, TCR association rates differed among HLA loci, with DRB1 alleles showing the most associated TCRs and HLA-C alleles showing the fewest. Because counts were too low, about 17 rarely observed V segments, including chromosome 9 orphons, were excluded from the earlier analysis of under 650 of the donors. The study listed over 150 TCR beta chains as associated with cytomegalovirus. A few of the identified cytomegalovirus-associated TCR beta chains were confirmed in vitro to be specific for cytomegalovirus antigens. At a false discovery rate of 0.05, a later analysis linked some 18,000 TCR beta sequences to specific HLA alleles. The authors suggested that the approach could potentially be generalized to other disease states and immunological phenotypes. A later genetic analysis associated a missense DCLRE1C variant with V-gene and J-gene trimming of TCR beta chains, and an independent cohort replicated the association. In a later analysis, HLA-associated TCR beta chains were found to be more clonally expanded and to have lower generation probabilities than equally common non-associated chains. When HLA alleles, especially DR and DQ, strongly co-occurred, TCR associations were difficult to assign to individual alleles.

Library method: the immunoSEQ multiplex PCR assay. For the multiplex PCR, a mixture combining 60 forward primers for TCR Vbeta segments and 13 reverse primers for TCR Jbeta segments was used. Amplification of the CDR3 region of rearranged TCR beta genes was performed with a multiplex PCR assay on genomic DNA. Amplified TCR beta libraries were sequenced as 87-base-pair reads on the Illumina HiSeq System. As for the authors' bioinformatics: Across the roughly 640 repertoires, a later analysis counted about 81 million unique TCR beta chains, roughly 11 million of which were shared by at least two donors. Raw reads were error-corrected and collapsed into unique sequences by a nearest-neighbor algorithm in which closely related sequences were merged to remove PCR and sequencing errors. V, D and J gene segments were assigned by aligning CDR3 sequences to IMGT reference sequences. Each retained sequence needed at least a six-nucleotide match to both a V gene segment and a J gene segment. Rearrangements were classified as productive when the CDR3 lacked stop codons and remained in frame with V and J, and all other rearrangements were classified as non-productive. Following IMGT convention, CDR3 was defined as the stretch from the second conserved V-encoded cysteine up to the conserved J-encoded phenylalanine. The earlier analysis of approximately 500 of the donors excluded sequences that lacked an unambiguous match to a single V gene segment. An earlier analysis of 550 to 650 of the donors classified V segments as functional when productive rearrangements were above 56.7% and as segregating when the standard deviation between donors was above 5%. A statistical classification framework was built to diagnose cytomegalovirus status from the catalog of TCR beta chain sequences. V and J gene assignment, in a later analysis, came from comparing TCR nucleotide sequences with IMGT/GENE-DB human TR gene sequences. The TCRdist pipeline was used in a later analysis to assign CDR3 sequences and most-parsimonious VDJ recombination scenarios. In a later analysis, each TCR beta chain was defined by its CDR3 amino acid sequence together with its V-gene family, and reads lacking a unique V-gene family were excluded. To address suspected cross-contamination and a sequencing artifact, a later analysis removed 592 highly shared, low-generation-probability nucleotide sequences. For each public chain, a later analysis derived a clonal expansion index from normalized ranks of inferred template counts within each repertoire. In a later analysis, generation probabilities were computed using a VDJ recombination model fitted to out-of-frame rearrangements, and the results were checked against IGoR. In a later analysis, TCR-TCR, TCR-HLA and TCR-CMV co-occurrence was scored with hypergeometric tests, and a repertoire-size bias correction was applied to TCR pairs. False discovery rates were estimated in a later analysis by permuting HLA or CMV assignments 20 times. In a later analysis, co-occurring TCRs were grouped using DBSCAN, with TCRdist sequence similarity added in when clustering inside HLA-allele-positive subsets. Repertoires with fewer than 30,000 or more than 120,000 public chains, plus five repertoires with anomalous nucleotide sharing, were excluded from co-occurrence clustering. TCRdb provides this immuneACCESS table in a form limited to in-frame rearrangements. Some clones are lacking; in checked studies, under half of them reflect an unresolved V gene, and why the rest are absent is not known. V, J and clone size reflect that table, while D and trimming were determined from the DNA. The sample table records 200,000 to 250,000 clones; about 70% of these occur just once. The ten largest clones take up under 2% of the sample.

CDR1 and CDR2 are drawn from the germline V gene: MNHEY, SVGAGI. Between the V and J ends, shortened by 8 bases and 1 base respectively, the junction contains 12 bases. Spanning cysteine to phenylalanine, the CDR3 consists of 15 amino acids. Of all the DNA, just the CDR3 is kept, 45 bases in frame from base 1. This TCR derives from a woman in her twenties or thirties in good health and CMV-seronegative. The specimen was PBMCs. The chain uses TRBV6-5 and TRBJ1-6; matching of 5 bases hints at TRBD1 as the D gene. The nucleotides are TGTGCCAGCGGGCAGGGTTGGTCCTATAATTCACCCCTCCACTTT. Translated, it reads CASGQGWSYNSPLHF.